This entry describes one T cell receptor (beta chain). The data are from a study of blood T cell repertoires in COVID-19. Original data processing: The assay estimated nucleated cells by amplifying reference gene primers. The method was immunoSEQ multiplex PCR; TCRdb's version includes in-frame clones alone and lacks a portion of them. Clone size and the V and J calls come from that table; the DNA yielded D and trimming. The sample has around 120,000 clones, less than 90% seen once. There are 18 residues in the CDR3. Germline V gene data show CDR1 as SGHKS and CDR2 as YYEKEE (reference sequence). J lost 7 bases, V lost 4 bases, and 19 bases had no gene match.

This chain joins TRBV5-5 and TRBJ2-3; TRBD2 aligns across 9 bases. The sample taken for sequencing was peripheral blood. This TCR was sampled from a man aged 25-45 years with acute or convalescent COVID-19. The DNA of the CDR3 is TGTGCCAGCAGCCCATCCCCCCTTGCCCAGCGGGAGGTTAATACGCAGTATTTT. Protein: CASSPSPLAQREVNTQYF.